The 12 T cell receptor beta chains presented below share a single source sample, sequenced in a study of blood T cell repertoires in COVID-19. The data were produced by immunoSEQ multiplex PCR, yet TCRdb's version contains in-frame clones alone and is incomplete. The profile shows about 430,000 clones, approximately 90% of them singletons. The sample comprised peripheral blood. These receptors were collected from a man between 18 and 35 years old with COVID-19, enrolled during active disease.

This chain links TRBV7-9 with TRBJ1-2, with 9 bases identical to TRBD1. Looked up from germline, CDR1 is SEHNR and CDR2 is FQNEAQ (reference sequence). This CDR3 spans 16 amino acids. The junction had 13 bases not matched to a gene; V was cut back by 6 bases and J by 5 bases. CDR3 amino acids: CASRPGTGLWKYGYTF. CDR3 DNA: TGTGCCAGCAGGCCCGGGACAGGGTTGTGGAAGTATGGCTACACCTTC.

V and J are TRBV5-1 and TRBJ1-5, with 9 bases lining up with TRBD1. The J segment lost 7 bases and the V segment lost 4 bases, leaving 12 bases of the junction unmatched. There are 16 residues in the CDR3. Germline V gene lookup returns CDR1 SGHRS and CDR2 YFSETQ. The DNA for the CDR3 is TGCGCCAGCAGCCCAGATACCGGGACAGGGAGCCAGCCCCAGCATTTT. This codes for CASSPDTGTGSQPQHF.

The V gene is TRBV5-1, the J gene TRBJ2-5; possibly TRBD1 for D (7 bases). This CDR3 is built from 14 residues. The germline V and J ends were trimmed by 0 bases and 7 bases, with 13 bases remaining between them. In germline, CDR1 is SGHRS, CDR2 YFSETQ. CDR3 nucleotide sequence: TGCGCCAGCAGCTTGGGAGACCAGGGGGGGACCCAGTACTTC. The encoded protein is CASSLGDQGGTQYF.

The chain uses TRBV6-5 and TRBJ2-3; no definite D call. The CDR3 is 15 residues long. Trimming left V 2 bases short and J 2 bases short, with 11 bases between. Germline V CDR1 and CDR2: MNHEY, SVGAGI. The CDR3 reads CASSYGELVTDTQYF. Here the CDR3 DNA reads TGTGCCAGCAGTTACGGAGAGTTGGTCACAGATACGCAGTATTTT.

The chain uses TRBV7-9 and TRBJ1-5, with D possibly being TRBD1 (6 bases). The CDR3 is made up of 15 amino acids. V was trimmed by 5 bases and J by 3 bases, leaving 14 bases between them. Germline CDR1 SEHNR, CDR2 FQNEAQ (reference sequence). CDR3 nucleotides: TGTGCCAGCAGCAAGACAGGAATTGACAATCAGCCCCAGCATTTT. As protein: CASSKTGIDNQPQHF.

V and J are TRBV27 and TRBJ2-2; TRBD2 matches 8 bases. The CDR3 extends over 14 amino acids. V lost 7 bases to trimming and J lost 3 bases; unmatched junction nucleotides: 4. CDR1 is MNHEY, CDR2 SMNVEV, per germline (reference sequence). CDR3 sequence reads: CASMRGAYTGELFF. As DNA, the CDR3 is TGTGCCAGCATGCGGGGGGCCTACACCGGGGAGCTGTTTTTT.

This sequence joins TRBV11-2 and TRBJ2-5; 9 nucleotides align to TRBD1. Germline V gene lookup returns CDR1 SGHAT and CDR2 FQNNGV. The CDR3 totals 13 residues. After removal of 3 bases from V and 7 bases from J, the junction contained 3 bases not matched to a gene. This chain's CDR3 is CASSLGQGGTQYF. CDR3 sequence (DNA): TGTGCCAGCAGCTTGGGACAGGGAGGGACCCAGTACTTC. Variable domain in full (rest from reference TRBV11-2 and TRBJ2-5): EAGVAQSPRYKIIEKRQSVAFWCNPISGHATLYWYQQILGQGPKLLIQFQNNGVVDDSQLPKDRFSAERLKGVDSTLKIQPAKLEDSAVYLCASSLGQGGTQYFGPGTRLLVL.

This clone occurred once. The genes are TRBV5-4 and TRBJ2-1; D gene uncertain. Germline V gives CDR1 SGHNT, CDR2 YYREEE (reference sequence). The CDR3 has 13 residues. Trimming left V 0 bases short and J 3 bases short, with 4 bases between. The CDR3 DNA reads TGTGCCAGCAGCTTGGACGGCTACAATGAGCAGTTCTTC. Translation: CASSLDGYNEQFF.

Here the CDR3 DNA reads TGTGCCAGCAGTGCTCGACCTGGGGGGGACGTAGCGGGCTACACCTTC. It yields the protein CASSARPGGDVAGYTF. This chain connects TRBV28 to TRBJ1-2, with a possible D match to TRBD1 (5 bases). The CDR3 is made up of 16 amino acids. With 5 bases removed from V and 8 bases from J, the gap between germline ends came to 24 bases. Per germline, CDR1 MDHEN and CDR2 SYDVKM.

The chain combines TRBV5-1 with TRBJ2-1, with 12 bases identical to TRBD1. CDR3 length: 16 residues. V trimming: 4 bases; J trimming: 8 bases; junction bases outside the gene matches: 10. The germline CDR1 and CDR2 sequences are SGHRS and YFSETQ. CDR3 protein: CASSPQPGQGADEQFF. The CDR3, as DNA: TGCGCCAGCAGCCCGCAGCCGGGACAGGGGGCGGATGAGCAGTTCTTC.

The gene calls are TRBV6-5 and TRBJ2-1; maybe TRBD2 (5 bases). V dropped 5 bases and J dropped 8 bases, with 13 bases sitting between them. Germline V lookup: CDR1 MNHEY, CDR2 SVGAGI. The CDR3 length is 13 residues. CDR3: CASSRTSSHEQFF. CDR3 nucleotides: TGTGCCAGCAGTAGGACTTCAAGCCATGAGCAGTTCTTC.

This clone was recorded a few times. The V gene is TRBV21-1, the J gene TRBJ2-1; TRBD2 is the table's D call, not checked against the DNA. TRBV21-1 is a listed pseudogene. The CDR3 has 19 residues. CDR3 sequence reads: CASSVEGTPKGEVERGRLF. In nucleotides, the CDR3 is TGTGCCAGCAGCGTAGAGGGGACACCTAAAGGGGAGGTAGAGCGGGGAAGGCTCTTC.